Sequencing of this T cell receptor (beta chain) was carried out in a study of T cell responses to AZD1222 COVID-19 vaccine. Study-wide points: Just a handful of AZD1222 recipients were seropositive at baseline. Within unmutated variant regions lay the reported targets of nearly half of spike-specific TCRs.

The CDR3 runs to 15 residues. The V and J ends lost 2 bases and 3 bases, in that order; junction bases with no gene match: 3. CDR1 is LNHDA and CDR2 is SQIVND in the germline V gene (reference sequence). Comments on this clone: Its antigen is undetermined.

Measured with immunoSEQ multiplex PCR; TCRdb has only the in-frame clones, and not every one. The sample lists about 120,000 clones, roughly nine tenths occurring once. The sample was peripheral blood, taken 28 days after the second AZD1222 dose. The sequence derives from an adult who received the AZD1222 COVID-19 vaccine. V gene TRBV19 combines with J gene TRBJ1-5; TRBD1 agrees at 8 bases. CDR3 region: CASSIQGAHNQPQHF. The DNA for the CDR3 is TGTGCCAGTAGTATACAGGGGGCCCACAATCAGCCCCAGCATTTT. Combining the CDR3 with reference TRBV19 and TRBJ1-5 gives the whole variable domain DGGITQSPKYLFRKEGQNVTLSCEQNLNHDAMYWYRQDPGQGLRLIYYSQIVNDFQKGDIAEGYSVSREKKESFPLTVTSAQKNPTAFYLCASSIQGAHNQPQHFGDGTRLSIL.